These 32 T cell receptor beta chains were sequenced from one sample in a study of tumor-infiltrating lymphocytes in primary liver carcinoma. Starting from about 0.5 ug of total RNA, TCR beta cDNA was produced with a primer in the constant region. Libraries covering TCR beta were generated through three nested multiplex PCR rounds (using a slightly modified ARM-PCR). Each of the first two PCR rounds ran approximately 11 cycles with TRBV1-TRBV30 forward and C-beta reverse primers. Each CDR3 protein is one row after TCRdb ran MiXCR on the multiplex PCR reads. The sample holds tens of thousands of distinct CDR3 sequences; approximately 74% are singletons and the top ten take under 45%. Co-extraction of RNA and DNA was performed on 20-30 mg of unsorted bulk tissue. Specimen: liver tumor tissue from sampling region 4. As to subset: tumor region T4, right-lateral pole. The receptors here all came from a man aged 35-49 years with primary liver carcinoma and hepatitis B virus infection.

About this clonotype itself: This sequence may be a read error, since a much larger clone differs from it by one base. The chain combines TRBV7-3 with TRBJ2-1, with 8 bases aligning to TRBD2. Near its end, the DNA agrees better with TRBJ2-7, so the J call may be wrong. CDR1 and CDR2 (germline): SGHTA, FQGTGA. CDR3 length: 15 residues. The CDR3 here is CASSSRLASWGEQYF. The CDR3 DNA reads TGTGCCAGCAGCTCAAGACTAGCGTCGTGGGGTGAGCAGTACTTC.

To note about this clonotype: The CDR3 ends on some other residue instead of the conserved phenylalanine or tryptophan, so this is likely a read error. V usage is TRBV10-1 and J usage is TRBJ2-7; 8 nucleotides match TRBD1. The CDR3 loop spans 13 amino acids. The V gene's germline CDR1 is WNHNN and CDR2 SYGVQD (reference sequence). The V and J ends lost 3 bases and 10 bases, in that order; junction bases with no gene match: 8. The CDR3 nucleotides are TGCGCCAGCAGTGACAGGCAGGGGGCTCTACAGTACTGC. Amino acid sequence: CASSDRQGALQYC.

Note on this clonotype: In this CDR3 the conserved last residue, phenylalanine or tryptophan, is missing, so a read error is likely. The chain is built from TRBV29-1 and TRBJ2-7; a weak D match, TRBD2 (6 bases). Germline V lookup: CDR1 SQVTM, CDR2 ANQGSEA. The CDR3 length is 12 residues. Trimming removed 6 bases from V and 10 bases from J, with 19 bases in between. In DNA form, the CDR3 reads TGCAGCGTCAGGAGGGCCTCGGGGGATCAGTACTTA. Translation: CSVRRASGDQYL.

Worth noting for this clonotype: The junction and the germline gene differ at one end; a read error may be behind it. The V call is TRBV29-1, the J call TRBJ1-3; perhaps TRBD1 as D (6 bases). Germline V gene sequence: CDR1 SQVTM, CDR2 ANQGSEA. This CDR3 is 13 amino acids long. CDR3 nucleotides: TGCAGCATTGAGGGGGGTCCCGGAAACACCATATATTTT. This encodes CSIEGGPGNTIYF.

This clonotype was seen once. V and J are TRBV29-1 and TRBJ2-1; 14 bases line up with TRBD2. The V gene end was trimmed by 4 bases and the J gene end by 12 bases; junction bases not matched to a gene: 11. Per germline, CDR1 SQVTM and CDR2 ANQGSEA. This CDR3 comprises 15 residues. The CDR3 reads CSVGLAGGFYDVQFF. For the CDR3, the DNA is TGCAGCGTTGGACTAGCGGGAGGGTTCTACGACGTGCAGTTCTTC.

Concerning this clonotype: An end of the junction does not agree with germline; a read error may underlie this. This chain joins TRBV10-3 and TRBJ2-3; D possibly corresponds to TRBD2 (6 bases). The CDR3 runs 15 residues. Germline CDR1 reads ENHRY; CDR2 reads SYGVKD. The CDR3 region is CAFSEASGYTDTQYF. DNA for the CDR3: TGTGCCTTCAGTGAAGCGAGCGGGTATACAGATACGCAGTATTTT.

For this clonotype: At one end, the junction sequence differs from germline, possibly due to a read error. V is TRBV5-1 and J is TRBJ2-2; no reliable D call. Per the germline V gene, CDR1 is SGHRS and CDR2 is YFSETQ. The CDR3 is 14 residues long. CDR3 nucleotide sequence: TGCGTCAGCAGCTTGGAAAGGATCCCCGGTGAGTTGTTTTTT. Translated, it gives CVSSLERIPGELFF. Full variable domain (missing parts from reference TRBV5-1 and TRBJ2-2): KAGVTQTPRYLIKTRGQQVTLSCSPISGHRSVSWYQQTPGQGLQFLFEYFSETQRNKGNFPGRFSGRQFSNSRSEMNVSTLELGDSALYLCVSSLERIPGELFFGEGSRLTVL.

Points on this clonotype: The germline gene is not matched at one end of the junction; a read error may be the cause. This sequence joins TRBV12-3 or TRBV12-4 and TRBJ1-3; possibly TRBD1 for D (6 bases). CDR3 length: 14 residues. CDR3 amino acids: CARSLAGAGNTTYF. The DNA for the CDR3 is TGTGCCCGCAGTCTAGCAGGGGCTGGAAACACCACATATTTT.

In regard to this clonotype: Without the conserved terminal phenylalanine or tryptophan, this CDR3 likely stems from a read error. This chain links TRBV29-1 with TRBJ2-4; a weak D match, TRBD2 (6 bases). From germline, CDR1 is SQVTM and CDR2 ANQGSEA. This CDR3 is 12 amino acids long. The CDR3: CSVIHGRGIQYL. CDR3 sequence (DNA): TGTAGCGTAATTCACGGGCGGGGCATTCAGTACTTA.

The chain uses TRBV29-1 and TRBJ1-2; a weak D match, TRBD1 (6 bases). This CDR3 is 13 amino acids long. Germline CDR1 SQVTM, CDR2 ANQGSEA. The V end was cut by 8 bases, the J end by 8 bases, with 21 bases between. The CDR3 sequence is CSIQGSHDRGYTF. CDR3 coding DNA: TGCAGCATACAGGGAAGCCACGACAGGGGCTACACCTTC.

A word on this clonotype: The junction shows a germline mismatch at one end, possibly a read error. V and J are TRBV12-3 or TRBV12-4 and TRBJ2-1, with no clear D. The CDR3 sequence is 15 residues long. CDR3 protein: CASSLWGSSYNEQFF. The CDR3 coding sequence is TGTGCCAGCAGTTTATGGGGTAGCTCCTATAATGAGCAGTTCTTC.

Regarding this clonotype: The junction does not match germline at one end; this may be a read error. The chain recombines TRBV12-3 or TRBV12-4 with TRBJ2-7, with D possibly matching TRBD1 (6 bases). The CDR3 consists of 15 residues. CDR3 sequence reads: CASSKGTWGSCEQYF. The CDR3 DNA reads as TGTGCCAGCAGTAAGGGGACATGGGGGTCCTGCGAGCAGTACTTC.

With regard to this clonotype: It may be a read error: a sequence one base away is much more abundant. V is TRBV29-1 and J is TRBJ2-1, with D perhaps assigned TRBD1 or TRBD2 (5 bases each). The V gene lost 7 bases and the J gene lost 8 bases, with 15 bases spanning the gap. The germline V gene encodes CDR1 SQVTM and CDR2 ANQGSEA. The CDR3 sequence is 12 residues long. CDR3 nucleotide sequence: TGCAGCGGACTACAGGATTTCGATGAGCAGTTCTTC. Translation gives CSGLQDFDEQFF.

This clonotype was seen a handful of times. The chain employs TRBV29-1 and TRBJ2-6; D gene ambiguous. CDR1 is SQVTM and CDR2 is ANQGSEA in the germline V gene. Trimming removed 4 bases at V and 0 bases at J, with 4 bases between. This CDR3 has 13 residues. The CDR3 reads CSVADSGANVLTF. The CDR3 region has the DNA TGCAGCGTTGCAGACTCTGGGGCCAACGTCCTGACTTTC.

This CDR3 is CSVRQDGKEQFF. In nucleotides, the CDR3 is TGCAGCGTTAGACAGGATGGGAAAGAGCAGTTCTTC. This chain connects TRBV29-1 to TRBJ2-1, with D maybe TRBD1 (6 bases). The V and J ends lost 5 bases and 10 bases respectively, with 15 bases between them. The germline CDR1 and CDR2 sequences are SQVTM and ANQGSEA. The CDR3 totals 12 residues.

The sample holds many counts of this clonotype. The gene calls are TRBV2 and TRBJ2-7; D might be TRBD2 (6 bases). V lost 11 bases and J lost 4, with 18 bases in between. Germline values: CDR1 SNHLY, CDR2 FYNNEI. The CDR3 is 13 amino acids. DNA for the CDR3: TGTGCCGGCGGCTACGGGAGCTGGTACGAGCAGTACTTC. This sequence encodes CAGGYGSWYEQYF.

Points on this clonotype: An end of the junction does not agree with germline; a read error may underlie this. The genes are TRBV11-2 and TRBJ2-5; D call uncertain. Looked up from germline, CDR1 is SGHAT and CDR2 is FQNNGV. The CDR3 consists of 12 residues. The CDR3 loop is CAGSTQGETQYF. DNA for the CDR3: TGTGCCGGCAGCACTCAAGGTGAGACCCAGTACTTC.

This clonotype has only one observation. Here the CDR3 omits its conserved ending phenylalanine or tryptophan, so a read error is the likely source. The DNA is left out, because the CDR3 cannot be placed on it with certainty; the CDR3 is given as TCRdb lists it. This chain connects TRBV12-3 or TRBV12-4 to TRBJ2-7; the D call in the table, TRBD1, was not verified against the DNA. The CDR3 comprises 15 residues, both ends counted. The CDR3 loop reads CANSMGTGGSYEKYS.

In the case of this clonotype: Given the absence of the conserved phenylalanine or tryptophan at the CDR3 end, a read error is likely. This sequence joins TRBV6-5 and TRBJ2-7; 8 nucleotides line up with TRBD1. Germline CDR1 reads MNHEY; CDR2 reads SVGAGI. The CDR3 has 14 amino acids. The CDR3 region has the DNA TGCGCGAGCACCTCCCGGACAGGGTATAACGAGCAGTACTTA. It translates to CASTSRTGYNEQYL.

This clonotype has at least ten counts. The gene calls are TRBV13 and TRBJ2-1; no clear D. V lost 1 base and J 7 bases, leaving 8 bases between the germline ends. The CDR3 has 13 amino acids. Looked up from germline, CDR1 is PRHDT and CDR2 is FYEKMQ (reference sequence). This CDR3 reads CASSLDTENEQFF. Written as DNA, the CDR3 is TGTGCCAGCAGCTTAGATACTGAGAATGAGCAGTTCTTC.

This clonotype was found a few times. The CDR3 here is CASSLTSGSTDTQYF. The CDR3 nucleotides read TGTGCCAGCAGCTTGACTAGCGGGAGCACAGATACGCAGTATTTT. The chain is built from TRBV11-2 and TRBJ2-3, with 10 bases fitting TRBD2. The CDR3 loop spans 15 amino acids. Germline values: CDR1 SGHAT, CDR2 FQNNGV. V lost 3 bases and J lost 0; bases outside the gene matches: 0.

This clonotype has just one count. It is likely a read error, because the conserved phenylalanine at the end of the CDR3 is missing. V is TRBV28 and J is TRBJ2-7; the D is unclear. Germline CDR1 reads MDHEN; CDR2 reads SYDVKM. The CDR3 spans 13 residues. CDR3 coding DNA: TGTGCCAGCAGTTATTACGGTTCCTACGAACAGTACCTC. Its protein product is CASSYYGSYEQYL.

The chain joins TRBV4-1 to TRBJ1-2, with 8 bases aligning to TRBD1. CDR1 is MGHRA and CDR2 is YSYEKL in the germline V gene. There are 14 residues in the CDR3. The V and J ends lost 3 bases and 6 bases, in that order; junction bases with no gene match: 6. The CDR3: CASSQRDRNNGYTF. CDR3 sequence (DNA): TGCGCCAGCAGCCAGAGGGACAGGAACAATGGCTACACCTTC.

Turning to this clonotype: With a much larger clone just one base away, this may be a read error. This chain uses TRBV6-5 with TRBJ2-1, with 8 bases fitting TRBD2. This CDR3 region has 13 residues. Germline lookup yields CDR1 MNHEY and CDR2 SVGAGI. Germline trimming cut 5 bases from V and 9 bases from J; bases unmatched to any gene: 6. The CDR3 bases are TGTGCCAGCAGTCCCCGTGCGGGGGGTGAGCAGTTCTTC. It yields the protein CASSPRAGGEQFF.

On this clonotype: A junction end diverges from the germline sequence, so it may reflect a read error. The genes are TRBV6-2 or TRBV6-3 and TRBJ2-7; unclear D gene. The CDR3 loop spans 14 amino acids. The germline V gene encodes CDR1 MNHEY and CDR2 SVGEGT. CDR3 DNA sequence: TGTGTCAGCAGTTACGGGCCTCCCCGGTACGAGCAGTACTTC. It codes for CVSSYGPPRYEQYF.

This clonotype was detected ten times or more. The chain uses TRBV29-1 and TRBJ2-7; D uncertain. V lost 7 bases, J lost 3 bases, and 10 bases lay in between. Germline CDR1 and CDR2: SQVTM and ANQGSEA. The CDR3 extends over 11 amino acids. The CDR3 DNA is TGCAGCGGGCAGGTGAGCTACGAGCAGTACTTC. This translates into CSGQVSYEQYF.

Of note for this clonotype: This clone may be a read error of a much larger clone one base away. This chain links TRBV29-1 with TRBJ2-1, with D hard to call. CDR1 and CDR2 (germline): SQVTM, ANQGSEA. The CDR3 runs to 15 residues. With 3 bases removed from V and 6 bases from J, the gap between germline ends came to 18 bases. The CDR3 DNA follows: TGCAGCGTTGATCTTTCTAGGGCCAATATCAATGAGCAGTTCTTC. The encoded protein is CSVDLSRANINEQFF.

To note about this clonotype: The conserved phenylalanine or tryptophan is not found at the CDR3 terminus, so this likely reflects a read error. This chain joins TRBV12-3 or TRBV12-4 and TRBJ2-7; D is undetermined. The length of the CDR3 is 14 residues. V lost 8 bases and J 6 bases, leaving 20 bases between the germline ends. The CDR3 sequence is CASGSWADGSEQYL. The CDR3 DNA reads as TGTGCCAGCGGTTCGTGGGCCGACGGGTCCGAGCAGTACCTC.

In this sample, this clonotype turned up a few times. This chain uses TRBV28 with TRBJ2-4, with a possible D match to TRBD1 (6 bases). Trimming removed 6 bases from V and 3 bases from J, with 12 bases in between. CDR3 length equals 14 residues. Germline V gene lookup returns CDR1 MDHEN and CDR2 SYDVKM. The CDR3 reads CASRGDRFKNIQYF. The CDR3 DNA is TGTGCCAGCAGAGGCGACAGGTTCAAAAACATTCAGTACTTC.

V usage is TRBV4-1 and J usage is TRBJ1-6; possibly TRBD1 for D (5 bases). The V end lost 0 bases, the J end lost 12 bases, and 18 bases lay between the germline ends. Germline V CDR1 and CDR2: MGHRA, YSYEKL. The CDR3 is 16 residues long. In nucleotides, the CDR3 is TGCGCCAGCAGCCAAGATGGGGGAAGAGGGCCCAAACCCCTCCACTTT. Translated, it gives CASSQDGGRGPKPLHF.

About this clonotype: A single base separates this from a much larger clone, so it may be a read error. V is TRBV12-3 or TRBV12-4 and J is TRBJ2-3, with D possibly being TRBD2 (5 bases). Trimming shortened V by 4 bases and J by 8 bases, and 13 bases separated the two germline ends. The CDR3 totals 13 residues. In nucleotides, the CDR3 is TGTGCCAGCAGTTCGAGGCTAGAGGGTACGCAGTATTTT. It translates to CASSSRLEGTQYF.

A note on this clonotype: This may arise from a read error, as a much more abundant clone is one base away. The chain carries TRBV28 and TRBJ2-7, with 8 bases that match TRBD1. The CDR3 is 15 amino acids. J was trimmed by 0 bases and V by 6 bases; bases with no gene match: 7. Germline CDR1 MDHEN, CDR2 SYDVKM. The CDR3 DNA reads as TGTGCCAGCAGCCCAGGACAGGGTAACTCCTACGAGCAGTACTTC. Its translation: CASSPGQGNSYEQYF.